The 9 T cell receptor beta chains presented below share a single source sample, sequenced in a study of monozygotic twins with inflammatory bowel disease. TCRdb reworked the 5' RACE reads into one entry per CDR3 protein, no DNA. The sample totals hundreds of thousands of distinct CDR3 sequences. Material for sequencing was blood. The receptors come from a human donor with ulcerative colitis or Crohn's disease, or a healthy co-twin of an affected twin (not recorded which).

This chain uses TRBV10-3 with TRBJ2-7; the TRBD1 assignment by TCRdb is unverifiable without DNA. Germline V gene lookup returns CDR1 ENHRY and CDR2 SYGVKD. This CDR3 spans 15 amino acids. CDR3 residues: CAISENVGARDEQYF.

The genes are TRBV12-3 or TRBV12-4 and TRBJ2-2; TCRdb selects TRBD1, and the lack of DNA leaves this call unchecked. CDR3 length: 15 amino acids. The CDR3 region is CASSWGHLNTGELFF.

The chain links TRBV6-5 to TRBJ1-5; the D call from TCRdb, TRBD1, cannot be confirmed without DNA. The CDR3 is 15 residues long. Germline values: CDR1 MNHEY, CDR2 SVGAGI. The CDR3 protein is CASSYETGQVQPQHF.

The rearrangement uses TRBV18 and TRBJ2-1; TCRdb picks TRBD2, but there is no DNA to check that call. CDR1 is KGHSH and CDR2 is LQKENI in the germline V gene. This CDR3 is 15 amino acids long. The CDR3 region is CASSPTSGTLNEQFF.

CDR3 protein: CSVYSGDGYTF. The J gene is TRBJ1-2, the V gene TRBV29-1; TCRdb reports TRBD1, a call that lacks DNA to check it against. Looked up from germline, CDR1 is SQVTM and CDR2 is ANQGSEA. This CDR3 is 11 amino acids long.

The genes are TRBV30 and TRBJ1-6; there is no DNA to check the TCRdb D call of TRBD1. The CDR3 extends over 12 amino acids. Germline V gene data show CDR1 as GTSNPN and CDR2 as SVGIG (reference sequence). This CDR3 reads CAWNRANSPLHF.

This chain links TRBV7-2 with TRBJ2-1. CDR1 is SGHTA, CDR2 FQGNSA, per germline. CDR3 length: 13 amino acids. CDR3 amino acids: CASSITPSNEQFF.

V usage is TRBV5-1 and J usage is TRBJ2-1; TCRdb outputs TRBD2, but without DNA this stays unchecked. Germline values: CDR1 SGHRS, CDR2 YFSETQ. This CDR3 comprises 15 residues. CDR3 residues: CASSLVAGVGDEQFF.

The J gene is TRBJ1-2, the V gene TRBV5-1. Germline V gene data show CDR1 as SGHRS and CDR2 as YFSETQ. CDR3 length equals 15 residues. This CDR3 is CASSLEGRLGYGYTF.